One T cell receptor (beta chain) is described in this entry. The source of the sample is a study of blood T cells in healthy people across ages. Study-level information: Template switching recovered approximately one barcoded beta molecule for every two T cells.

Individuals who donated were healthy Caucasians from Russia aged roughly 6 to 100. Peripheral blood samples of approximately 10 milliliters were drawn from each donor. A minimum of 5.5 micrograms of total RNA was extracted per sample. Together with a sample-barcoded 5' primer, a J-beta primer mix was included in a second PCR lasting roughly 7 to 11 cycles. One entry per CDR3 protein, called by TCRdb with MiXCR from the 5' RACE reads. Of around 1,800,000 distinct CDR3 sequences in the sample, about 39% were seen once. Germline CDR1 is MNHEY and CDR2 is SVGEGT. V lost 2 bases, J lost 1 base, and 6 bases stayed unmatched. The CDR3 has 16 residues.

The chain is built from TRBV6-2 or TRBV6-3 and TRBJ1-1, with 8 bases that match TRBD1. The material sequenced was blood. The TCR originated in a human donor in good health. The CDR3 region has the DNA TGTGCCAGCAGTTACCTTCCTGGGACAGGGAACACTGAAGCTTTCTTT. Residues: CASSYLPGTGNTEAFF.